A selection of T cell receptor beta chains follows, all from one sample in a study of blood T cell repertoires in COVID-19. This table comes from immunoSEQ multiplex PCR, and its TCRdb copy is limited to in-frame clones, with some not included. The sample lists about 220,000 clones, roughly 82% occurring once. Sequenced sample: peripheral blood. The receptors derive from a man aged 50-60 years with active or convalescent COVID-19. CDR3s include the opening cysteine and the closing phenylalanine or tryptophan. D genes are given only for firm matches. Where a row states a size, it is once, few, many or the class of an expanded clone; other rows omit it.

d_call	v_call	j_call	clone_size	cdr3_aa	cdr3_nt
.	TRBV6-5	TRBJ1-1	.	CASSLDQGSNTEAFF	TGTGCCAGCAGTTTGGATCAGGGGAGTAACACTGAAGCTTTCTTT
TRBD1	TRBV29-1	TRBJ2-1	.	CSVGFGTGGDNEQFF	TGCAGCGTGGGATTCGGGACAGGGGGGGACAATGAGCAGTTCTTC
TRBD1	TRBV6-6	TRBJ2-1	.	CASNGQGRVSEQFF	TGTGCCAGCAACGGACAGGGGAGAGTAAGTGAGCAGTTCTTC
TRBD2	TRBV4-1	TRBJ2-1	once	CASSQVPRGRASREQFF	TGCGCCAGCAGCCAAGTTCCCCGCGGGAGGGCCTCAAGAGAGCAGTTCTTC
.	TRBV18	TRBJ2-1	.	CASSPTGDLGNEQFF	TGTGCCAGCTCACCAACAGGGGACTTGGGCAATGAGCAGTTCTTC
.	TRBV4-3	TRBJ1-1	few	CASSQDSLRIMNTEAFF	TGCGCCAGCAGCCAAGACTCCCTCAGGATTATGAACACTGAAGCTTTCTTT
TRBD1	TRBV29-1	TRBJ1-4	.	CSVSGTANEKLFF	TGCAGCGTTTCCGGGACAGCGAATGAAAAACTGTTTTTT
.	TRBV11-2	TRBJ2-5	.	CASTAELETQYF	TGTGCCAGCACCGCGGAGCTTGAGACCCAGTACTTC
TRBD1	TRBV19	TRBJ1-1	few	CASSIGTGIKTEAFF	TGTGCCAGTAGTATTGGGACAGGGATCAAGACTGAAGCTTTCTTT
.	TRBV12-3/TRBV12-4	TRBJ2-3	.	CASRLIFGQYF	TGTGCCAGCAGATTGATCTTCGGGCAGTATTTT
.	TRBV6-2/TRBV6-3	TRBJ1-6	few	CASSFLRSGGFSNSPLHF	TGTGCCAGCAGTTTCCTCCGTTCGGGGGGCTTTTCTAATTCACCCCTCCACTTT
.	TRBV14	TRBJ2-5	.	CASSQAPRRQETQYF	TGTGCCAGCAGCCAAGCCCCGCGGCGGCAAGAGACCCAGTACTTC
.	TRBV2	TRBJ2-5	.	CASSEQQYQETQYF	TGTGCCAGCAGTGAGCAACAGTACCAAGAGACCCAGTACTTC
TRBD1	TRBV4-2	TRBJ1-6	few	CASSQLYISGDRALHF	TGTGCCAGCAGCCAACTCTACATTTCAGGGGACAGGGCCCTCCACTTT
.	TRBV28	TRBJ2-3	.	CASSFGGRGTDTQYF	TGTGCCAGCAGTTTTGGGGGCAGAGGCACAGATACGCAGTATTTT
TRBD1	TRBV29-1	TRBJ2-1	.	CSGRQGAPSYNEQFF	TGCAGCGGGAGACAGGGGGCCCCGTCCTACAATGAGCAGTTCTTC
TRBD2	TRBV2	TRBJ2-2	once	CASSVFGAGNTGELFF	TGTGCCAGCAGTGTGTTTGGAGCGGGAAACACCGGGGAGCTGTTTTTT
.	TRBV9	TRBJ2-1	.	CASSVETPSSYNEQFF	TGTGCCAGCAGCGTAGAAACTCCGAGCTCCTACAATGAGCAGTTCTTC
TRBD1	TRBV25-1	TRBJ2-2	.	CASGRQGTTGELFF	TGTGCCAGCGGGAGACAGGGGACCACCGGGGAGCTGTTTTTT
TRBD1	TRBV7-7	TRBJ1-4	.	CASSPGTGSNEKLFF	TGTGCTAGCAGCCCCGGGACAGGGTCTAATGAAAAACTGTTTTTT